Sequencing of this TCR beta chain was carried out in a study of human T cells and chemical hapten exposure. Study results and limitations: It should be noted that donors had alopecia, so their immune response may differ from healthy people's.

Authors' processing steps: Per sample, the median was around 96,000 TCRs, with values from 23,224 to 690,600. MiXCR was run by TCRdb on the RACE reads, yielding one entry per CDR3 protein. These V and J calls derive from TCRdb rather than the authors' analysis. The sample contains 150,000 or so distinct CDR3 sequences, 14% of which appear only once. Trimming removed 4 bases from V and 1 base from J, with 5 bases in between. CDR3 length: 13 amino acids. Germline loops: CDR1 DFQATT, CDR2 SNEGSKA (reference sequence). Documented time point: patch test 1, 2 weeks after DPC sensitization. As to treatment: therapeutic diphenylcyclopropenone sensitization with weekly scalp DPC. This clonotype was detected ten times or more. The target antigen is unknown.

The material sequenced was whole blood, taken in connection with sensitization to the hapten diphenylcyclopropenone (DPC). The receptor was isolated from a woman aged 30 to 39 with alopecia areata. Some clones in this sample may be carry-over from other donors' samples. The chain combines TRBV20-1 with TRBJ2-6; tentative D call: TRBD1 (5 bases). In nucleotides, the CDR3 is TGCAGTGCTACAGGGTCTGGGGCCAACGTCCTGACTTTC. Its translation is CSATGSGANVLTF.